This TCR beta chain was sequenced for a study of CD8+ T cells in alopecia areata. Study observations and caveats: Higher clonality and more expanded CD8+ clones appeared in lesional than normal scalp.

Looked up from germline, CDR1 is SGDLS and CDR2 is YYNGEE. This CDR3 region has 16 residues. Germline trimming cut 2 bases from V and 7 bases from J; bases unmatched to any gene: 7. Investigators isolated RNA and reverse transcribed it into cDNA to act as the sequencing template. The assay was immunoSEQ multiplex PCR, and TCRdb's table has in-frame clones only and misses some. The sample consists of 120,000 to 150,000 clones, about two thirds of them appearing once. Details on this clone: Its antigen is not known.

The chain employs TRBV9 and TRBJ2-1; 12 nucleotides agree with TRBD2. The source of this sequence is a human donor in good health. Material for sequencing was CD8+ T cells sorted from blood. The CDR3: CASSVPLAGGGNEQFF. The CDR3 DNA sequence: TGTGCCAGCAGCGTCCCACTAGCGGGAGGCGGGAATGAGCAGTTCTTC.